The 28 T cell receptor beta chains below were found in one sample sequenced in a study of human versus mouse CDR3 diversity and MHC coevolution (dated by TCRdb to 2016 to 2017). The protocol used for the library was the immunoSEQ multiplex PCR assay. Sourced from immuneACCESS, this table was stored by TCRdb with only in-frame sequences that have V and J called. A share of the clones is absent; for the studies checked, an unresolved V gene accounts for under half, and the remainder has no known explanation. Present in this sample are 75,000 to 90,000 clones, 85% to 95% of which were seen just once. The biggest ten clones account for more than 1.1% of the sample. Material: naive CD4+ T cells from blood. This specimen's cell subset or site label, interpreted: CD45RO-negative CD62L-positive naive CD4 T cells. These receptors were taken from a person aged 30-70 years in good health.

The chain employs TRBV6-1 and TRBJ1-1; tentative D call: TRBD1 (6 bases). CDR1 is MNHNS, CDR2 SASEGT, per germline. The CDR3 is 13 residues long. V gave up 4 bases and J gave up 7 bases, with 13 bases separating them. This chain's CDR3 is CASSVRGRGEAFF. Written as DNA, the CDR3 is TGTGCCAGCAGTGTCAGGGGACGGGGTGAAGCTTTCTTT.

The chain links TRBV15 to TRBJ1-6; TRBD1 is a possible D gene (5 bases). With 0 bases removed from V and 8 bases from J, the gap between germline ends came to 11 bases. The V gene's germline CDR1 is LNHNV and CDR2 YYDKDF (reference sequence). The CDR3 loop spans 15 amino acids. The CDR3 loop reads CATSRDRQGDSPLHF. Written as DNA, the CDR3 is TGTGCCACCAGCAGAGATAGGCAGGGTGATTCACCCCTCCACTTT.

On this clone itself: At the DNA level, this CDR3 is encoded by other sequences in the same sample as well. The chain links TRBV9 to TRBJ1-6, with no clear D. The germline CDR1 and CDR2 sequences are SGDLS and YYNGEE. The V gene lost 0 bases and the J gene lost 7 bases, with 5 bases spanning the gap. The CDR3 totals 13 residues. The CDR3 here is CASSVGGNSPLHF. As DNA, the CDR3 is TGTGCCAGCAGCGTAGGAGGAAATTCACCCCTCCACTTT.

The chain recombines TRBV9 with TRBJ2-1; TRBD2 matches 8 bases. Trimming cost V 4 bases and J 4 bases; bases outside gene matches: 13. This CDR3 comprises 17 residues. The germline V gene encodes CDR1 SGDLS and CDR2 YYNGEE. DNA of the CDR3: TGTGCCAGCAGCACCCAAACCCTAGCGGGTGATTACAATGAGCAGTTCTTC. This gives the protein CASSTQTLAGDYNEQFF. The entire variable domain, with the rest obtained from reference TRBV9 and TRBJ2-1, is as follows: DSGVTQTPKHLITATGQRVTLRCSPRSGDLSVYWYQQSLDQGLQFLIQYYNGEERAKGNILERFSAQQFPDLHSELNLSSLELGDSALYFCASSTQTLAGDYNEQFFGPGTRLTVL.

Only one count was recorded for this clone. The sample has other DNA sequences that encode this CDR3 too. This chain joins TRBV5-6 and TRBJ1-1, with unresolved D. CDR1 is SGHDT, CDR2 YYEEEE, per germline. CDR3 length: 11 residues. Trimming removed 3 bases at V and 3 bases at J, with 3 bases between. CDR3 in DNA: TGTGCCAGCAGCTCGTACACTGAAGCTTTCTTT. Protein: CASSSYTEAFF.

The rearrangement links TRBV20-1 to TRBJ1-2; a weak D match, TRBD1 (5 bases). The CDR3 spans 11 residues. Germline V gene lookup returns CDR1 DFQATT and CDR2 SNEGSKA (reference sequence). Trimming cost V 6 bases and J 6 bases, with 11 bases left between them. The CDR3 DNA reads as TGCAGTGCAGCCACGGGGGATGGCTACACCTTC. It codes for CSAATGDGYTF.

This clone showed up just once. This chain connects TRBV2 to TRBJ1-1, with 10 bases aligning to TRBD1. With V trimmed by 4 bases and J by 7 bases, 9 bases remained unmatched. The CDR3 runs 15 residues. Germline assignment: CDR1 SNHLY and CDR2 FYNNEI. CDR3 DNA sequence: TGTGCCAGCAGTGGATGGGACAGGGGCCCGTTTGAAGCTTTCTTT. Translation gives CASSGWDRGPFEAFF. The full variable domain, its missing parts supplied by reference TRBV2 and TRBJ1-1, is EPEVTQTPSHQVTQMGQEVILRCVPISNHLYFYWYRQILGQKVEFLVSFYNNEISEKSEIFDDQFSVERPDGSNFTLKIRSTKLEDSAMYFCASSGWDRGPFEAFFGQGTRLTVV.

This sequence joins TRBV27 and TRBJ2-3; 7 bases match TRBD2. The CDR3 has 13 amino acids. The germline V gene encodes CDR1 MNHEY and CDR2 SMNVEV (reference sequence). Trimming removed 6 bases from V and 14 bases from J; junction bases left unmatched: 14. This chain's CDR3 is CASRRGAGLEGYF. CDR3 DNA: TGTGCCAGCAGGCGCGGAGCGGGACTTGAAGGGTATTTT.

This rearrangement joins TRBV19 to TRBJ1-1; 9 positions agree with TRBD1. The germline V gene has CDR1 LNHDA and CDR2 SQIVND (reference sequence). There are 14 residues in the CDR3. V shed 7 bases and J 5 bases; nucleotides not matched to a gene: 8. CDR3 in DNA: TGTGCCAGTATGACAGGGGGTCGGTTAACTGAAGCTTTCTTT. This gives the protein CASMTGGRLTEAFF.

The chain couples TRBV27 to TRBJ1-4, with D maybe TRBD1 (5 bases). V lost 7 bases and J lost 5, with 26 bases in between. The CDR3 length is 18 residues. In germline, CDR1 is MNHEY, CDR2 SMNVEV (reference sequence). CDR3 DNA: TGTGCCAGCAAATTAACAGGAACCTTCGAGTTTTTGAATGAAAAACTGTTTTTT. This gives the protein CASKLTGTFEFLNEKLFF. Using reference TRBV27 and TRBJ1-4 for the parts outside the CDR3, the full variable domain is EAQVTQNPRYLITVTGKKLTVTCSQNMNHEYMSWYRQDPGLGLRQIYYSMNVEVTDKGDVPEGYKVSRKEKRNFPLILESPSPNQTSLYFCASKLTGTFEFLNEKLFFGSGTQLSVL.

This chain uses TRBV15 with TRBJ2-7; TRBD1 matches at 10 bases. V shed 7 bases, J shed 3 bases, and the junction held 3 bases outside the gene matches. The CDR3 runs 13 residues. Germline CDR1 and CDR2: LNHNV and YYDKDF (reference sequence). The CDR3 sequence is CATTRDRGYEQYF. The CDR3 nucleotides read TGTGCCACCACCCGGGACAGGGGCTACGAGCAGTACTTC.

In its sample, this clone was seen once. This chain joins TRBV5-1 and TRBJ2-3, with 8 bases lining up with TRBD2. V shed 0 bases and J 0 bases; nucleotides not matched to a gene: 3. CDR1 is SGHRS, CDR2 YFSETQ, per germline. The CDR3 totals 16 residues. In DNA, the CDR3 is TGCGCCAGCAGCTTGGGGTCTAGCGGGAGCACAGATACGCAGTATTTT. It yields the protein CASSLGSSGSTDTQYF.

V gene TRBV5-6 combines with J gene TRBJ1-2; TRBD1 is a possible D gene (5 bases). Deletions cut 0 bases from V and 3 bases from J, with 9 bases between. This CDR3 contains 14 residues. In germline, CDR1 is SGHDT, CDR2 YYEEEE. The DNA of the CDR3 is TGTGCCAGCAGCTTGGGGCGGGGGGACTATGGCTACACCTTC. Its translation is CASSLGRGDYGYTF.

This clone has only one observation. The chain employs TRBV7-2 and TRBJ1-5, with 9 positions matching TRBD1. After removal of 2 bases from V and 0 bases from J, the junction contained 5 bases not matched to a gene. The germline gives CDR1 SGHTA, CDR2 FQGNSA. The CDR3 has 17 amino acids. The CDR3 nucleotides read TGTGCCAGCAGCTTATACAGGGGGCGGTTTAGCAATCAGCCCCAGCATTTT. The encoded protein is CASSLYRGRFSNQPQHF. Full variable domain (remainder filled in from reference TRBV7-2 and TRBJ1-5): GAGVSQSPSNKVTEKGKDVELRCDPISGHTALYWYRQSLGQGLEFLIYFQGNSAPDKSGLPSDRFSAERTGGSVSTLTIQRTQQEDSAVYLCASSLYRGRFSNQPQHFGDGTRLSIL.

This chain joins TRBV9 and TRBJ2-1, with 16 positions matching TRBD2. The CDR3 totals 16 residues. Germline lookup yields CDR1 SGDLS and CDR2 YYNGEE. Trimming removed 4 bases from V and 7 bases from J; junction bases left unmatched: 5. This chain's CDR3 is CASSTGGLAGGNEQFF. In DNA form, the CDR3 reads TGTGCCAGCAGCACTGGGGGACTAGCGGGAGGGAATGAGCAGTTCTTC.

The V and J genes are TRBV2 and TRBJ1-4; a possible D gene is TRBD1 (6 bases). Germline CDR1 reads SNHLY; CDR2 reads FYNNEI. The CDR3 spans 14 residues. V was pared by 4 bases and J by 6 bases, with 12 bases between. The CDR3 bases are TGTGCCAGCAGTGGAGGGGGTAAGGATGAAAAACTGTTTTTT. Its translation: CASSGGGKDEKLFF. Supplemented by reference TRBV2 and TRBJ1-4, the full variable domain reads EPEVTQTPSHQVTQMGQEVILRCVPISNHLYFYWYRQILGQKVEFLVSFYNNEISEKSEIFDDQFSVERPDGSNFTLKIRSTKLEDSAMYFCASSGGGKDEKLFFGSGTQLSVL.

The rearrangement uses TRBV6-1 and TRBJ1-4; a possible D gene is TRBD1 (5 bases). The CDR3 totals 14 residues. The V end lost 6 bases, the J end lost 4 bases, and 12 bases lay between the germline ends. Germline CDR1 reads MNHNS; CDR2 reads SASEGT. As DNA, the CDR3 is TGTGCCAGCAGCCTGACAGAACATAATGAAAAACTGTTTTTT. Its translation is CASSLTEHNEKLFF.

This chain links TRBV18 with TRBJ1-2, with 8 bases aligning to TRBD1. With 3 bases clipped from V and 8 bases from J, the junction kept 8 bases outside the gene matches. Germline loops: CDR1 KGHSH, CDR2 LQKENI. The CDR3 covers 14 residues. The CDR3 sequence is CASSPGRGLEGYTF. The DNA for the CDR3 is TGTGCCAGCTCACCGGGCAGGGGGCTGGAGGGCTACACCTTC. The full variable domain, rest sourced from reference TRBV18 and TRBJ1-2, is NAGVMQNPRHLVRRRGQEARLRCSPMKGHSHVYWYRQLPEEGLKFMVYLQKENIIDESGMPKERFSAEFPKEGPSILRIQQVVRGDSAAYFCASSPGRGLEGYTFGSGTRLTVV.

The rearrangement uses TRBV7-6 and TRBJ2-1; 8 nucleotides align to TRBD1. There are 16 residues in the CDR3. Germline CDR1 and CDR2: SGHVS and FNYEAQ. V was clipped by 1 base and J by 2 bases; unmatched bases: 4. CDR3 in DNA: TGTGCCAGCAGCTTAGTAGGGACAGGACCCTACAATGAGCAGTTCTTC. Encoded protein: CASSLVGTGPYNEQFF. The full variable domain, its missing parts supplied by reference TRBV7-6 and TRBJ2-1, is GAGVSQSPRYKVTKRGQDVALRCDPISGHVSLYWYRQALGQGPEFLTYFNYEAQQDKSGLPNDRFSAERPEGSISTLTIQRTEQRDSAMYRCASSLVGTGPYNEQFFGPGTRLTVL.

This chain uses TRBV7-9 with TRBJ2-2; 7 bases are shared with TRBD2. There are 16 residues in the CDR3. Trimming took 3 bases from V and 4 from J; bases not matched to a gene: 8. CDR1 is SEHNR and CDR2 is FQNEAQ in the germline V gene (reference sequence). DNA for the CDR3: TGTGCCAGCAGCTTGCAGGCGGGGGTCGGCACCGGGGAGCTGTTTTTT. Translated, it gives CASSLQAGVGTGELFF.

The rearrangement uses TRBV19 and TRBJ2-1, with TRBD2 matching 10 bases. The length of the CDR3 is 15 residues. The junction had 7 bases not matched to a gene; V was cut back by 3 bases and J by 8 bases. CDR1 is LNHDA, CDR2 SQIVND, per germline (reference sequence). CDR3 sequence reads: CASSMSSGGEDEQFF. CDR3 DNA: TGTGCCAGTAGTATGTCAAGCGGGGGGGAGGATGAGCAGTTCTTC.

The gene calls are TRBV5-1 and TRBJ1-5, with a tentative D call TRBD1 (5 bases). Between the trimmed V and J ends, which lost 0 bases and 5 bases, there was a span of 12 bases. This CDR3 is built from 15 residues. Germline CDR1 is SGHRS and CDR2 is YFSETQ. The DNA for the CDR3 is TGCGCCAGCAGCTTGGATGGCCGGGGGGATCAGCCCCAGCATTTT. Encoded protein: CASSLDGRGDQPQHF.

The genes are TRBV6-6 and TRBJ2-7; 7 bases are a match to TRBD2. This CDR3 has 16 residues. Trimming at V came to 0 bases and at J to 0 bases, leaving 5 bases not matched to a gene. Germline-derived CDR1 and CDR2 are MNHNY and SVGAGI (reference sequence). In DNA form, the CDR3 reads TGTGCCAGCAGTTACTCGGGGCGGGGGAGCTCCTACGAGCAGTACTTC. This translates into CASSYSGRGSSYEQYF.

This clone showed up just once. This sequence joins TRBV9 and TRBJ1-1; no definite D call. Trimming took off 0 bases at V and 8 bases at J, with 11 bases between the two ends. Per the germline V gene, CDR1 is SGDLS and CDR2 is YYNGEE. The CDR3 length is 13 residues. The CDR3 reads CASSVELASEAFF. Here the CDR3 DNA reads TGTGCCAGCAGCGTAGAGTTGGCTTCAGAAGCTTTCTTT.

This clone has more than one count but fewer than ten. V is TRBV5-4 and J is TRBJ1-1; possible D gene TRBD1, 5 bases. Germline loops: CDR1 SGHNT, CDR2 YYREEE (reference sequence). The CDR3 is 15 residues long. The V end lost 7 bases, the J end lost 2 bases, and 18 bases lay between the germline ends. CDR3 in DNA: TGTGCCAGCGCCTCAGGCGGGGCTGCTAACACTGAAGCTTTCTTT. This encodes CASASGGAANTEAFF.

The chain employs TRBV4-2 and TRBJ2-1, with no clear D. The CDR3 length is 15 residues. The germline gives CDR1 LGHNA, CDR2 YNFKEQ. Deletions cut 0 bases from V and 1 base from J, with 7 bases between. CDR3 region: CASSQDHSSYNEQFF. CDR3 coding DNA: TGTGCCAGCAGCCAAGATCACAGTTCCTACAATGAGCAGTTCTTC.

Worth noting for this clone: One junction end disagrees with the germline gene, perhaps due to a read error. V gene TRBV7-2 combines with J gene TRBJ1-2; tentatively, D is TRBD1 (6 bases). The CDR3 consists of 13 residues. Germline CDR1 is SGHTA and CDR2 is FQGNSA. In DNA, the CDR3 is TGTGCCAGCAGCTCGGGACAAAACTATGGCCACACCTTC. Residues: CASSSGQNYGHTF.

This rearrangement joins TRBV7-6 to TRBJ2-7; D is possibly TRBD2 (5 bases). From germline, CDR1 is SGHVS and CDR2 FNYEAQ. This CDR3 region has 13 residues. Trimming took 1 base from V and 3 from J, leaving 7 bases between them. In DNA form, the CDR3 reads TGTGCCAGCAGCTTAGTGGAGGACTACGAGCAGTACTTC. Its protein is CASSLVEDYEQYF.